The 22 T cell receptor beta chains below come from one sample, sequenced in a study of CD8+ T cells in alopecia areata. Following extraction, RNA underwent reverse transcription to cDNA, which served as the sequencing template. Assay: immunoSEQ multiplex PCR; the TCRdb copy retains only in-frame clones and omits some. Among around 300,000 clones, roughly 60% were seen once, and the ten largest hold about 0.88%. Specified treatment: oral pan-JAK inhibitor, 5-10 mg twice daily. The sample in question was CD4+ T cells sorted from blood, obtained at roughly week 52, from a patient treated with tofacitinib. Receptors were obtained from a human donor with alopecia areata.

The V gene is TRBV5-4, the J gene TRBJ2-2; D is perhaps TRBD2 (6 bases). CDR3 length equals 15 residues. Germline CDR1 and CDR2: SGHNT and YYREEE (reference sequence). The germline V and J ends were trimmed by 0 bases and 0 bases, with 6 bases remaining between them. The CDR3 sequence is CASSLGTTNTGELFF. CDR3 DNA sequence: TGTGCCAGCAGCTTGGGGACTACGAACACCGGGGAGCTGTTTTTT.

This clone was picked up a small number of times. J is TRBJ1-2 and V is TRBV29-1; no reliable D call. Per germline, CDR1 SQVTM and CDR2 ANQGSEA. CDR3 length: 12 residues. V was trimmed by 2 bases and J by 4 bases, leaving 8 bases between them. In DNA form, the CDR3 reads TGCAGCGTTGAAAGCGTCTCCTATGGCTACACCTTC. Translation: CSVESVSYGYTF.

The genes are TRBV29-1 and TRBJ2-5, with 9 positions matching TRBD1. Germline loops: CDR1 SQVTM, CDR2 ANQGSEA. With V trimmed by 3 bases and J by 4 bases, 9 bases remained unmatched. The CDR3 has 15 amino acids. The CDR3 DNA reads as TGCAGCGTTGATACCGGGACAGGGAGCGGAGAGACCCAGTACTTC. Translating gives CSVDTGTGSGETQYF. Filled out from reference TRBV29-1 and TRBJ2-5, the complete variable domain reads SAVISQKPSRDICQRGTSLTIQCQVDSQVTMMFWYRQQPGQSLTLIATANQGSEATYESGFVIDKFPISRPNLTFSTLTVSNMSPEDSSIYLCSVDTGTGSGETQYFGPGTRLLVL.

The chain carries TRBV7-9 and TRBJ1-5; TRBD1 is a possible D gene (6 bases). The germline V and J ends were trimmed by 6 bases and 3 bases, with 18 bases remaining between them. This CDR3 spans 16 amino acids. CDR1 and CDR2 from the germline V gene are SEHNR and FQNEAQ (reference sequence). CDR3 residues: CASSSQGLGDNQPQHF. The CDR3 DNA reads as TGTGCCAGCAGTTCCCAGGGGCTCGGGGACAATCAGCCCCAGCATTTT.

This clone was observed once. The V call is TRBV30, the J call TRBJ1-6, with D perhaps matching TRBD1 (6 bases). The CDR3 length is 12 residues. V was trimmed by 2 bases and J by 9 bases, leaving 8 bases between them. Per the germline V gene, CDR1 is GTSNPN and CDR2 is SVGIG (reference sequence). The CDR3 spells CAWSRRGSPLHF. The CDR3 nucleotides are TGTGCCTGGAGTCGCAGGGGTTCACCCCTCCACTTT.

DNA for the CDR3: TGTGCCAGCAGTGACAGGGGACATGAGCAGTTCTTC. Residues: CASSDRGHEQFF. The chain joins TRBV2 to TRBJ2-1, with a possible D match to TRBD1 (6 bases). The CDR3 is 12 amino acids. V was clipped by 3 bases and J by 8 bases, with 8 bases between them. CDR1 is SNHLY and CDR2 is FYNNEI in the germline V gene.

The CDR3 DNA reads as TGCAGCGTTGAATATAGTTCCCGGGGGCAGTACTTC. This translates into CSVEYSSRGQYF. The chain combines TRBV29-1 with TRBJ2-5, with D maybe TRBD2 (6 bases). Germline V lookup: CDR1 SQVTM, CDR2 ANQGSEA. This CDR3 is built from 12 residues. Trimming left V 2 bases short and J 11 bases short, with 15 bases between.

This sequence joins TRBV4-2 and TRBJ1-4; 7 bases match TRBD1. The CDR3 consists of 17 residues. From germline, CDR1 is LGHNA and CDR2 YNFKEQ. V lost 0 bases to trimming and J lost 6 bases; unmatched junction nucleotides: 10. CDR3 coding DNA: TGTGCCAGCAGCCAAGATCGGAAGGGACAGACCCATGAAAAACTGTTTTTT. This gives the protein CASSQDRKGQTHEKLFF.

The genes are TRBV7-2 and TRBJ2-5; tentative D call: TRBD1 (6 bases). CDR1 SGHTA and CDR2 FQGNSA come from the germline V gene. V lost 6 bases and J 6 bases, leaving 14 bases between the germline ends. The CDR3 has 13 amino acids. The CDR3 DNA reads as TGTGCCAGCAGTCGTGACAGGAGTAAGACCCAGTACTTC. It translates to CASSRDRSKTQYF.

The genes are TRBV30 and TRBJ2-5; 12 nucleotides align to TRBD2. Germline CDR1 reads GTSNPN; CDR2 reads SVGIG (reference sequence). The length of the CDR3 is 16 residues. V shed 3 bases, J shed 4 bases, and the junction held 9 bases outside the gene matches. Written as DNA, the CDR3 is TGTGCCTGGAGCCCAATTCTAGCGGGGGGGCCAGAGACCCAGTACTTC. This encodes CAWSPILAGGPETQYF. The variable domain in full, completed from reference TRBV30 and TRBJ2-5, reads SQTIHQWPATLVQPVGSPLSLECTVEGTSNPNLYWYRQAAGRGLQLLFYSVGIGQISSEVPQNLSASRPQDRQFILSSKKLLLSDSGFYLCAWSPILAGGPETQYFGPGTRLLVL.

This chain joins TRBV25-1 and TRBJ1-1; D unclear. CDR1 and CDR2 (germline): MGHDK, SYGVNS. This CDR3 region has 15 residues. Trimming cost V 1 base and J 3 bases, with 12 bases left between them. CDR3 sequence: CASSELSSGYTEAFF. In DNA form, the CDR3 reads TGTGCCAGCAGTGAATTAAGTTCGGGGTACACTGAAGCTTTCTTT. Full variable domain (missing parts from reference TRBV25-1 and TRBJ1-1): EADIYQTPRYLVIGTGKKITLECSQTMGHDKMYWYQQDPGMELHLIHYSYGVNSTEKGDLSSESTVSRIRTEHFPLTLESARPSHTSQYLCASSELSSGYTEAFFGQGTRLTVV.

The rearrangement joins TRBV15 to TRBJ2-2, with D possibly being TRBD2 (6 bases). The germline V gene has CDR1 LNHNV and CDR2 YYDKDF (reference sequence). This CDR3 has 17 amino acids. The V end lost 0 bases, the J end lost 6 bases, and 17 bases lay between the germline ends. The chain's CDR3 is CATSRDGRAPGAGELFF. CDR3 DNA: TGTGCCACCAGCAGAGATGGGCGGGCCCCGGGGGCCGGGGAGCTGTTTTTT.

The V and J genes are TRBV29-1 and TRBJ1-2, with 8 nucleotides matching TRBD1. The CDR3 loop spans 11 amino acids. J gave up 3 bases and V 6 bases, and 0 bases lay outside the gene matches. CDR1 and CDR2 (germline): SQVTM, ANQGSEA. The CDR3 sequence: CSVQGDYGYTF. The CDR3 bases are TGCAGCGTACAGGGGGACTATGGCTACACCTTC. Drawing the rest from reference TRBV29-1 and TRBJ1-2, the complete variable domain is SAVISQKPSRDICQRGTSLTIQCQVDSQVTMMFWYRQQPGQSLTLIATANQGSEATYESGFVIDKFPISRPNLTFSTLTVSNMSPEDSSIYLCSVQGDYGYTFGSGTRLTVV.

This clone was counted between two and nine times. The J gene is TRBJ1-2, the V gene TRBV30; a weak D match, TRBD1 (5 bases). The CDR3 totals 19 residues. Between the trimmed V and J ends, which lost 0 bases and 0 bases, there was a span of 23 bases. CDR1 and CDR2 from the germline V gene are GTSNPN and SVGIG (reference sequence). The CDR3 region is CAWSVFGGILTSTNYGYTF. CDR3 in DNA: TGTGCCTGGAGTGTATTTGGGGGGATCCTCACCTCAACTAACTATGGCTACACCTTC.

The chain uses TRBV7-9 and TRBJ2-5, with 7 nucleotides matching TRBD2. The junction had 12 bases not matched to a gene; V was cut back by 1 base and J by 7 bases. The CDR3 runs to 16 residues. Per germline, CDR1 SEHNR and CDR2 FQNEAQ (reference sequence). CDR3 DNA sequence: TGTGCCAGCAGCTTAGGGGCTAGCGGATACACTCCGACCCAGTACTTC. Translating it yields CASSLGASGYTPTQYF.

This clone has a count of ten or more. The genes are TRBV7-3 and TRBJ2-1; 14 bases match TRBD2. The CDR3 runs to 16 residues. J gave up 10 bases and V 5 bases, and 10 bases lay outside the gene matches. Germline assignment: CDR1 SGHTA and CDR2 FQGTGA. CDR3: CASSPSGLAGGREQFF. The CDR3 DNA reads TGTGCCAGCAGCCCCTCCGGACTAGCGGGGGGCAGGGAGCAGTTCTTC.

The CDR3 sequence is CASRGGQETQYF. The CDR3 DNA follows: TGTGCCAGCAGGGGCGGACAAGAGACCCAGTACTTC. V usage is TRBV2 and J usage is TRBJ2-5, with D unclear. Germline CDR1 reads SNHLY; CDR2 reads FYNNEI. V lost 6 bases to trimming and J lost 2 bases, with 7 bases between them. This CDR3 is built from 12 residues.

V usage is TRBV4-3 and J usage is TRBJ2-3, with a tentative D call TRBD1 (6 bases). The CDR3 is 15 residues long. Per the germline V gene, CDR1 is LGHNA and CDR2 is YSLEER. The germline V and J ends were trimmed by 0 bases and 2 bases, with 9 bases remaining between them. The CDR3 DNA follows: TGCGCCAGCAGCCAAGAGGGACAACCCACAGATACGCAGTATTTT. Residues: CASSQEGQPTDTQYF.

This chain links TRBV10-3 with TRBJ1-2, with unresolved D. CDR3 length: 12 residues. Trimming shortened V by 6 bases and J by 7 bases, and 12 bases separated the two germline ends. Germline assignment: CDR1 ENHRY and CDR2 SYGVKD. This CDR3 reads CAIRRLFGGYTF. The CDR3, as DNA: TGTGCCATCAGAAGGCTTTTTGGTGGCTACACCTTC.

J is TRBJ1-2 and V is TRBV7-2; TRBD1 matches 9 bases. With V trimmed by 4 bases and J by 6 bases, 6 bases remained unmatched. This CDR3 is 14 amino acids long. The germline V gene encodes CDR1 SGHTA and CDR2 FQGNSA. CDR3 coding DNA: TGTGCCAGCAGCTCCCGGACAGGGGCGGATGGCTACACCTTC. It is translated as CASSSRTGADGYTF. The full variable domain, rest sourced from reference TRBV7-2 and TRBJ1-2, is GAGVSQSPSNKVTEKGKDVELRCDPISGHTALYWYRQSLGQGLEFLIYFQGNSAPDKSGLPSDRFSAERTGGSVSTLTIQRTQQEDSAVYLCASSSRTGADGYTFGSGTRLTVV.

This clone came up many times. This chain connects TRBV19 to TRBJ1-1, with D maybe TRBD1 (5 bases). The CDR3 has 16 amino acids. Trimming left V 5 bases short and J 4 bases short, with 20 bases between. Germline-derived CDR1 and CDR2 are LNHDA and SQIVND (reference sequence). The CDR3 DNA follows: TGTGCCAGTAGTCCCCGACAGAGCGCTCGCGCCACTGAAGCTTTCTTT. This codes for CASSPRQSARATEAFF.

DNA for the CDR3: TGTGCCAGCAGCTTAGACGGCAGCGTGCAATCCTACGAGCAGTACTTC. Protein: CASSLDGSVQSYEQYF. V gene TRBV7-2 combines with J gene TRBJ2-7, with no clear D. CDR1 SGHTA and CDR2 FQGNSA come from the germline V gene. Trimming shortened V by 1 base and J by 1 base, and 14 bases separated the two germline ends. The CDR3 length is 16 residues.